Listed here are 19 T cell receptor beta chains from one sample, sequenced in a study of T cells after yellow fever vaccination. MiXCR was run by TCRdb on the 5' RACE reads, yielding one entry per CDR3 protein. The sample carries fewer than 450,000 distinct CDR3 sequences, approximately 4.2% recorded once. The input for sequencing was PBMCs, taken 5 days after the yellow fever booster vaccination. The receptors stem from a man between 18 and 29 years old who received the YFV17D yellow fever vaccine.

This clonotype was observed at least ten times. The chain carries TRBV3-1 and TRBJ2-7; TRBD1 is a possible D gene (5 bases). CDR3 length: 13 amino acids. Trimming left V 0 bases short and J 6 bases short, with 9 bases between. Germline CDR1 LGHDT, CDR2 YNNKEL (reference sequence). CDR3 amino acids: CASSQDPQGEQYV. CDR3 DNA sequence: TGTGCCAGCAGCCAAGATCCCCAGGGCGAGCAGTACGTC.

This clonotype has a handful of counts. The V gene is TRBV29-1, the J gene TRBJ2-5, with TRBD1 identical over 7 bases. The CDR3 is 13 amino acids. The germline gives CDR1 SQVTM, CDR2 ANQGSEA. Trimming at V came to 0 bases and at J to 5 bases, leaving 3 bases not matched to a gene. The CDR3 DNA is TGCAGCGTTGAAGAAACCAGGGGGGAGACCCAGTACTTC. It yields the protein CSVEETRGETQYF.

This clonotype was seen at least ten times. V and J are TRBV4-1 and TRBJ1-6; tentatively, D is TRBD1 (5 bases). Germline V gene data show CDR1 as MGHRA and CDR2 as YSYEKL. The CDR3 totals 17 residues. The V end was cut by 1 base, the J end by 7 bases, with 17 bases between. The CDR3 bases are TGCGCCAGCAGCCAAGCTAGATTAGGGGCGGGAAATTCACCCCTCCACTTT. This translates into CASSQARLGAGNSPLHF.

The rearrangement uses TRBV7-9 and TRBJ2-2, with a tentative D call TRBD2 (6 bases). Per germline, CDR1 SEHNR and CDR2 FQNEAQ (reference sequence). Trimming removed 10 bases from V and 5 bases from J, with 14 bases in between. CDR3 size: 13 residues. The CDR3 protein is CAITSRGTGELFF. The CDR3 nucleotides read TGTGCCATCACGTCTCGGGGGACCGGGGAGCTGTTTTTT.

This clonotype appeared many times. The chain has TRBV5-6 and TRBJ1-2; 7 bases agree with TRBD1. CDR3 length: 14 residues. V lost 4 bases, J lost 8 bases, and 11 bases stayed unmatched. Germline lookup yields CDR1 SGHDT and CDR2 YYEEEE. CDR3 amino acids: CASSLDLRRGGYTF. CDR3 coding DNA: TGTGCCAGCAGCCTTGACTTACGCAGGGGGGGCTACACCTTC.

The chain employs TRBV5-6 and TRBJ1-1; 9 nucleotides match TRBD1. The CDR3 covers 15 residues. Trimming cost V 5 bases and J 6 bases; bases outside gene matches: 11. CDR1 is SGHDT and CDR2 is YYEEEE in the germline V gene. The CDR3 nucleotides read TGTGCCAGCAGTTTTACAGGGGGCGCAAGGGCTGAAGCTTTCTTT. Translation gives CASSFTGGARAEAFF.

In regard to this clonotype: Germline is not matched at one junction end, which may reflect a read error. The chain combines TRBV18 with TRBJ1-4; D unclear. The CDR3 sequence is 15 residues long. Germline V gene lookup returns CDR1 KGHSH and CDR2 LQKENI. The CDR3 DNA reads as TGTGCCAGCTCACCTTCCGCCACAACTAATGAAGAACTGTTTTTT. Translated, it gives CASSPSATTNEELFF.

V usage is TRBV7-9 and J usage is TRBJ2-6; either TRBD1 or TRBD2 may supply D (5 bases each). The CDR3 loop spans 17 amino acids. Germline CDR1 reads SEHNR; CDR2 reads FQNEAQ (reference sequence). The V end lost 7 bases, the J end lost 0 bases, and 16 bases lay between the germline ends. For the CDR3, the DNA is TGTGCCAGCAACCCGGGACCGTGGAGCTCTGGGGCCAACGTCCTGACTTTC. Its protein is CASNPGPWSSGANVLTF. Based on the CDR3 plus reference TRBV7-9 and TRBJ2-6, the full variable domain is DTGVSQNPRHKITKRGQNVTFRCDPISEHNRLYWYRQTLGQGPEFLTYFQNEAQLEKSRLLSDRFSAERPKGSFSTLEIQRTEQGDSAMYLCASNPGPWSSGANVLTFGAGSRLTVL.

This rearrangement joins TRBV24-1 to TRBJ1-5; D unresolved. The V end lost 4 bases, the J end lost 1 base, and 7 bases lay between the germline ends. The CDR3 totals 14 residues. Germline V CDR1 and CDR2: KGHDR, SFDVKD. The CDR3 here is CATSDLSSNQPQHF. The CDR3 DNA follows: TGTGCCACCAGTGACTTATCCAGCAATCAGCCCCAGCATTTT.

This clonotype was detected ten times or more. The chain has TRBV5-1 and TRBJ1-2, with D maybe TRBD1 (5 bases). CDR3 length: 12 amino acids. V was pared by 4 bases and J by 5 bases, with 9 bases between. Per the germline V gene, CDR1 is SGHRS and CDR2 is YFSETQ. The CDR3 sequence: CASSEGPYGYTF. The CDR3 nucleotides read TGCGCCAGCAGCGAGGGGCCTTATGGCTACACCTTC.

The rearrangement joins TRBV7-2 to TRBJ2-2; D call uncertain. The CDR3 is 14 amino acids. The V gene's germline CDR1 is SGHTA and CDR2 FQGNSA. The V gene lost 0 bases and the J gene lost 6 bases, with 8 bases spanning the gap. CDR3 sequence reads: CASSLALRSGELFF. DNA for the CDR3: TGTGCCAGCAGCTTAGCCCTGCGATCCGGGGAGCTGTTTTTT.

The rearrangement uses TRBV7-2 and TRBJ2-7; D is undetermined. The length of the CDR3 is 14 residues. CDR1 and CDR2 (germline): SGHTA, FQGNSA. Trimming removed 1 base from V and 7 bases from J, with 14 bases in between. The CDR3 region is CASSLVSRFGEQYV. CDR3 coding DNA: TGTGCCAGCAGCTTAGTGTCGAGGTTTGGAGAGCAGTACGTC.

This clonotype was picked up a small number of times. The chain is built from TRBV7-2 and TRBJ2-3; maybe TRBD1 (7 bases). The CDR3 spans 18 residues. Trimming took 5 bases from V and 1 from J, leaving 22 bases between them. Germline CDR1 and CDR2: SGHTA and FQGNSA. Here the CDR3 reads CASSARTGIQRGTDTQYF. As DNA, the CDR3 is TGTGCCAGCAGCGCACGGACAGGTATACAGCGGGGCACAGATACGCAGTATTTT.

This clonotype was observed a few times. The chain employs TRBV3-1 and TRBJ2-5; 15 nucleotides align to TRBD2. Germline V CDR1 and CDR2: LGHDT, YNNKEL (reference sequence). This CDR3 has 14 amino acids. V shed 6 bases and J 9 bases; nucleotides not matched to a gene: 5. The CDR3 loop reads CASRGTSGGSSQYF. The CDR3, as DNA: TGTGCCAGCAGGGGGACTAGCGGGGGGTCCTCCCAGTACTTC.

The chain employs TRBV2 and TRBJ2-5; D possibly corresponds to TRBD2 (5 bases). From germline, CDR1 is SNHLY and CDR2 FYNNEI. Trimming removed 8 bases at V and 7 bases at J, with 20 bases between. The CDR3 loop spans 14 amino acids. The CDR3 here is CASPPLAGPGTQYF. In nucleotides, the CDR3 is TGTGCCAGCCCCCCGTTGGCGGGTCCGGGGACCCAGTACTTC.

CDR3 sequence: CASSQTASRSEAFF. The CDR3 nucleotides read TGTGCCAGCAGCCAAACCGCGAGTAGGTCTGAAGCTTTCTTT. The rearrangement joins TRBV3-1 to TRBJ1-1; D is unclear. The V and J ends lost 2 bases and 6 bases respectively, with 13 bases between them. Germline assignment: CDR1 LGHDT and CDR2 YNNKEL (reference sequence). The CDR3 has 14 amino acids.

The sample holds many counts of this clonotype. The rearrangement links TRBV6-2 or TRBV6-3 to TRBJ2-7; D remains unclear. This CDR3 has 12 amino acids. Per the germline V gene, CDR1 is MNHEY and CDR2 is SVGEGT. V was cut by 5 bases and J by 2 bases, with 7 bases left in between. CDR3 loop: CASSRFPYEQYF. In DNA form, the CDR3 reads TGTGCCAGCAGTCGTTTTCCCTACGAGCAGTACTTC.

This clonotype showed up just a few times. The genes are TRBV6-2 or TRBV6-3 and TRBJ2-2; 10 positions agree with TRBD1. This CDR3 is 15 amino acids long. Germline CDR1 is MNHEY and CDR2 is SVGEGT. Trimming cost V 5 bases and J 5 bases; bases outside gene matches: 5. The CDR3 loop reads CASSTGTGETGELFF. The CDR3 coding sequence is TGTGCCAGCAGTACAGGGACAGGGGAAACCGGGGAGCTGTTTTTT.

In its sample, this clonotype was seen a few times. V and J are TRBV7-9 and TRBJ1-6; D is undetermined. Germline V gene sequence: CDR1 SEHNR, CDR2 FQNEAQ (reference sequence). The CDR3 contains 18 residues. V lost 2 bases and J lost 6, with 20 bases in between. CDR3 nucleotides: TGTGCCAGCAGCTTACGTCCAGGATTCGAGAGTCGTAATTCACCCCTCCACTTT. The encoded protein is CASSLRPGFESRNSPLHF. Full variable domain (rest looked up from reference TRBV7-9 and TRBJ1-6): DTGVSQNPRHKITKRGQNVTFRCDPISEHNRLYWYRQTLGQGPEFLTYFQNEAQLEKSRLLSDRFSAERPKGSFSTLEIQRTEQGDSAMYLCASSLRPGFESRNSPLHFGNGTRLTVT.